Below, one TCR beta chain is given with its context. What it binds is not known. The data originate from a study of cytomegalovirus exposure and HLA in healthy donors. The overall study: In a previous analysis, about 100 million unique TCR beta sequences were found from roughly 200 million T cells. Broader study findings: Researchers reportedly found TCR beta sequences accurately predicted most subjects' HLA-A and HLA-B alleles. For TCR beta chains, V- and J-gene trimming was later linked to a missense DCLRE1C variant.

The V gene lost 1 base and the J gene lost 3 bases, with 11 bases spanning the gap. Germline V gene data show CDR1 as SQVTM and CDR2 as ANQGSEA. This CDR3 has 14 amino acids. The PCR ran on 60 Vbeta and 13 Jbeta primers. The repertoire was sequenced with immunoSEQ multiplex PCR; TCRdb's copy has only in-frame clones and lacks some. Of about 80,000 clones in the sample, 80% are singletons; the top ten hold roughly 25%. The chain recombines TRBV29-1 with TRBJ2-3, with a tentative D call TRBD1 (5 bases). Input material: PBMCs. The clonotype comes from a woman aged 45-65 years in good health and CMV-seropositive. The DNA for the CDR3 is TGCAGCGTTGAAGGTCAGGGTAGTACAGATACGCAGTATTTT. Translating gives CSVEGQGSTDTQYF.